The source of this TCR beta chain is a study of cytomegalovirus exposure and HLA in healthy donors. PCR amplification relied on 60 Vbeta primers (plus 13 Jbeta primers). Assay used: immunoSEQ multiplex PCR; TCRdb lists only in-frame clones, some missing. This sample has fewer than 120,000 clones; 79% occur once, and the top ten carry less than 7.5%. Points from the study as a whole: Looking again later, the authors saw that most CMV-associated TCR beta chains seemed HLA-restricted. In a later analysis, productive TCRs from donors in an Asian-associated ancestry cluster reportedly carried fewer N-insertions than the cohort mean.

As regards this clone: Its matching antigen is unknown.

This receptor was identified in a man younger than 40 in good health and CMV-seropositive. The specimen was PBMCs.

This CDR3 is CASSVFPVLAEQYF. In DNA form, the CDR3 reads TGTGCCAGCAGCGTATTCCCAGTATTAGCCGAGCAGTACTTC. V and J are TRBV9 and TRBJ2-7, with unresolved D. CDR1 is SGDLS and CDR2 is YYNGEE in the germline V gene. This CDR3 has 14 residues. The V end lost 1 base, the J end lost 6 bases, and 14 bases lay between the germline ends.